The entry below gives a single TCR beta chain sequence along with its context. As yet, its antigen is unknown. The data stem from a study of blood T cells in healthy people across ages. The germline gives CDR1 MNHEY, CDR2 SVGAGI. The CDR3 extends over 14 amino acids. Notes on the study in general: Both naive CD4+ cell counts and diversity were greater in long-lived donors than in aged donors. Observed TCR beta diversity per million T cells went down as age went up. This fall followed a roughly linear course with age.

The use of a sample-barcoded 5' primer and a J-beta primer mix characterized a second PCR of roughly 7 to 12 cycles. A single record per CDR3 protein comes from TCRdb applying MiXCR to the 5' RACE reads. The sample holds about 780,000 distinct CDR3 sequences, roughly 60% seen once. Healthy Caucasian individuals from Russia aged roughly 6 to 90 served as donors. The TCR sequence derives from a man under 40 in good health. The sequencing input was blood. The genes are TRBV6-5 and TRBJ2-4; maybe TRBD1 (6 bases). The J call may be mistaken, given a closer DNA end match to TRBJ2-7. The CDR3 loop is CASSYGGRVYEQYF. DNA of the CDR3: TGTGCCAGCAGTTACGGGGGCAGGGTGTACGAGCAGTACTTC.